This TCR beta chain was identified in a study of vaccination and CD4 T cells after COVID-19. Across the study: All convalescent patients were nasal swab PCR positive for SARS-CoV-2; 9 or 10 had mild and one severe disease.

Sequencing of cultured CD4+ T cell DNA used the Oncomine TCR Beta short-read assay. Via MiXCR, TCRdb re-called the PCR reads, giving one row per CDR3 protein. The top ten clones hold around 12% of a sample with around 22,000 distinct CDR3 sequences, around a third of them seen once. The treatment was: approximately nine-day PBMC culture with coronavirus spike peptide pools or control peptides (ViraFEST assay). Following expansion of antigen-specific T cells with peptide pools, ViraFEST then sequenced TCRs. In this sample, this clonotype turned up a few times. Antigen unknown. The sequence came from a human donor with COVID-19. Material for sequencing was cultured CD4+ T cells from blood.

CDR3 DNA: TGCAGCGTTGGGACCAGCACAGATACGCAGTATTTT. Protein sequence: CSVGTSTDTQYF. The genes are TRBV29-1 and TRBJ2-3; no firm D call. The CDR3 is 12 residues long. Germline V lookup: CDR1 SQVTM, CDR2 ANQGSEA. Trimming removed 4 bases at V and 0 bases at J, with 5 bases between.